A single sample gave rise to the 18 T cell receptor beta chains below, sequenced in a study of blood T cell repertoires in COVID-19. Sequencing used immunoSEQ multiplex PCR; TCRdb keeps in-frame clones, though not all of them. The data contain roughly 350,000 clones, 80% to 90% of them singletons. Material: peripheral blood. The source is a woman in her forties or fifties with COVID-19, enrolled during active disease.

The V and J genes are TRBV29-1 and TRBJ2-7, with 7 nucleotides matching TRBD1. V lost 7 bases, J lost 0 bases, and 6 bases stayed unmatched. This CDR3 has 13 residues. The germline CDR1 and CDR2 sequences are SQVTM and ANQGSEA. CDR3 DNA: TGCAGCGCGTACCGGGACAGCTCCTACGAGCAGTACTTC. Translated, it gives CSAYRDSSYEQYF.

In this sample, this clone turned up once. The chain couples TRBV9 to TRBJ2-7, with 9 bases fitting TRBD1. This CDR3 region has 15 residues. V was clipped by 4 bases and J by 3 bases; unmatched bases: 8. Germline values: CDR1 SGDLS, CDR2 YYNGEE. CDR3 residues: CASSLSTGGIYEQYF. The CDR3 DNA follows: TGTGCCAGCAGCCTCTCTACAGGGGGCATCTACGAGCAGTACTTC.

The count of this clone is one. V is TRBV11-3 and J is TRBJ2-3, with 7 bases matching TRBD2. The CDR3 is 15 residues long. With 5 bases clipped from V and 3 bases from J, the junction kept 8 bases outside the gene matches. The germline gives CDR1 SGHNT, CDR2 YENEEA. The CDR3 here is CASSPGLTETDTQYF. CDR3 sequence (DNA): TGTGCCAGCAGCCCGGGACTAACCGAGACAGATACGCAGTATTTT.

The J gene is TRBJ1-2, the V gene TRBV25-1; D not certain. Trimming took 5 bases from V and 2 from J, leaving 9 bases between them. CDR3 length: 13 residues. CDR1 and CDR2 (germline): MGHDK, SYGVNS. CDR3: CASSYDTNYGYTF. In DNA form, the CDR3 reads TGTGCCAGCAGTTATGACACAAACTATGGCTACACCTTC.

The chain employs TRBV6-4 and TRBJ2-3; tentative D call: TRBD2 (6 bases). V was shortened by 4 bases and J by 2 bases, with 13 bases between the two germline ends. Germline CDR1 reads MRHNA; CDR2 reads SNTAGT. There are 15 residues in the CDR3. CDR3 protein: CASSVEGRDTDTQYF. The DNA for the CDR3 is TGTGCCAGCAGTGTGGAGGGCAGGGACACAGATACGCAGTATTTT.

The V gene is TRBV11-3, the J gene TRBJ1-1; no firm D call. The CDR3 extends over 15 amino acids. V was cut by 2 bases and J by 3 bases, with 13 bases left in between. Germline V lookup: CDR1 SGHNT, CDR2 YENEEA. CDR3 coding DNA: TGTGCCAGCAGCTTAAGCGGCAGCGCCCACACTGAAGCTTTCTTT. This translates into CASSLSGSAHTEAFF.

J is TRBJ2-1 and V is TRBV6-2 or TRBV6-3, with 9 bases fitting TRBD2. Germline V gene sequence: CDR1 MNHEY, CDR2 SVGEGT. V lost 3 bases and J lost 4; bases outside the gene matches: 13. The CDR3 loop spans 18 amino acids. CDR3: CASSYDLAGQKLYNEQFF. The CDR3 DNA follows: TGTGCCAGCAGTTATGACCTAGCGGGACAAAAACTTTACAATGAGCAGTTCTTC.

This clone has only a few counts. Here the CDR3 reads CASSTAGTSPGKQYF. In DNA form, the CDR3 reads TGTGCCAGTAGTACGGCGGGGACTAGTCCTGGTAAGCAGTACTTC. The chain is built from TRBV19 and TRBJ2-7; 8 bases fit TRBD2. This CDR3 is built from 15 residues. V was clipped by 4 bases and J by 8 bases; unmatched bases: 13. CDR1 LNHDA and CDR2 SQIVND come from the germline V gene (reference sequence).

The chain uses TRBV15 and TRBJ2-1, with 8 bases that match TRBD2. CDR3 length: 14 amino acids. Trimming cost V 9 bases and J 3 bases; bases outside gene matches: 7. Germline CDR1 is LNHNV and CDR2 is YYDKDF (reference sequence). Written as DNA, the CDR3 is TGTGCCACTGGGCTAGCGGGTATCTACAATGAGCAGTTCTTC. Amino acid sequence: CATGLAGIYNEQFF.

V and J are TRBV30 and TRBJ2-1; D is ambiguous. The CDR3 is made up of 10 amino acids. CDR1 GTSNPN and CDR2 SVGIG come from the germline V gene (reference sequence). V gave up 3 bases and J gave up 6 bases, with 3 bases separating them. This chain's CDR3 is CAWSINEQFF. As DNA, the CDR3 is TGTGCCTGGAGCATCAATGAGCAGTTCTTC.

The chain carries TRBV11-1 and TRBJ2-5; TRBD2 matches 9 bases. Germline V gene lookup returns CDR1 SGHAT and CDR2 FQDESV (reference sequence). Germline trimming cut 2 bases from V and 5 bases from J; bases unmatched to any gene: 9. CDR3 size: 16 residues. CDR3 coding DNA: TGTGCCAGCAGCTTACTTCGCGGGAGGGCGGGGGAGACCCAGTACTTC. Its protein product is CASSLLRGRAGETQYF.

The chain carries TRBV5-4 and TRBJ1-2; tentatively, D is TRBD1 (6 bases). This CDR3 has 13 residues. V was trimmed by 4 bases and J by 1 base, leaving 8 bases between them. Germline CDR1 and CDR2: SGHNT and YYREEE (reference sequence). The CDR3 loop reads CASSPDSNYGYTF. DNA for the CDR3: TGTGCCAGCAGCCCGGACAGTAACTATGGCTACACCTTC.

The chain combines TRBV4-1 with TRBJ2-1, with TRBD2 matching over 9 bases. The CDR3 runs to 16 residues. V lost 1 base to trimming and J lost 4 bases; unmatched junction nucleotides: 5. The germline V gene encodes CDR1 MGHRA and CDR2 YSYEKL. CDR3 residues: CASSQVTAGGYNEQFF. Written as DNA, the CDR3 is TGCGCCAGCAGCCAAGTGACAGCGGGAGGTTACAATGAGCAGTTCTTC.

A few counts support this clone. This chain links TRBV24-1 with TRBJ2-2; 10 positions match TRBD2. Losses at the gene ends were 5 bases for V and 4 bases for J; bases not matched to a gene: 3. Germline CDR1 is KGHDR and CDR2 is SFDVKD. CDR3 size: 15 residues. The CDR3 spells CATSVASGSTGELFF. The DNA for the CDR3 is TGTGCCACCAGTGTTGCTAGCGGGAGCACCGGGGAGCTGTTTTTT.

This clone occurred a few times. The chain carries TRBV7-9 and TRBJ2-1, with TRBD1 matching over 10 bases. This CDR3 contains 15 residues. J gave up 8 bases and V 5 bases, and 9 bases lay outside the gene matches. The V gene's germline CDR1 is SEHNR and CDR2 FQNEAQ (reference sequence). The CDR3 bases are TGTGCCAGCAGCGCCGTAGGACAGGGGGTGGATGAGCAGTTCTTC. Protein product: CASSAVGQGVDEQFF.

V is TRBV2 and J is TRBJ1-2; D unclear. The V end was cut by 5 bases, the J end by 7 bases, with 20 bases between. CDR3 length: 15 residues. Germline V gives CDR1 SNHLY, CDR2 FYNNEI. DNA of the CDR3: TGTGCCAGCAGTCAAGGGCCCGGATTAAGAGGTGGCTACACCTTC. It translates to CASSQGPGLRGGYTF.

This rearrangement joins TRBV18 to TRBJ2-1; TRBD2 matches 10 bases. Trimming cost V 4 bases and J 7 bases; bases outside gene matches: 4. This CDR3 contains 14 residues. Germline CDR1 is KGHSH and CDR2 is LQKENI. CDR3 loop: CASSLAGGGNEQFF. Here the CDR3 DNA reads TGTGCCAGCTCACTAGCGGGAGGTGGTAATGAGCAGTTCTTC.

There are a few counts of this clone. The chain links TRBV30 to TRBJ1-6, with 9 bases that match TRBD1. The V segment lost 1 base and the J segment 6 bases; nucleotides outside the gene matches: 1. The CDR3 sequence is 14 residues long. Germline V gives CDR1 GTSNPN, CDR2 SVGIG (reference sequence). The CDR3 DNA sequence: TGTGCCTGGAGTGGGGGACAGGGTAATTCACCCCTCCACTTT. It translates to CAWSGGQGNSPLHF.